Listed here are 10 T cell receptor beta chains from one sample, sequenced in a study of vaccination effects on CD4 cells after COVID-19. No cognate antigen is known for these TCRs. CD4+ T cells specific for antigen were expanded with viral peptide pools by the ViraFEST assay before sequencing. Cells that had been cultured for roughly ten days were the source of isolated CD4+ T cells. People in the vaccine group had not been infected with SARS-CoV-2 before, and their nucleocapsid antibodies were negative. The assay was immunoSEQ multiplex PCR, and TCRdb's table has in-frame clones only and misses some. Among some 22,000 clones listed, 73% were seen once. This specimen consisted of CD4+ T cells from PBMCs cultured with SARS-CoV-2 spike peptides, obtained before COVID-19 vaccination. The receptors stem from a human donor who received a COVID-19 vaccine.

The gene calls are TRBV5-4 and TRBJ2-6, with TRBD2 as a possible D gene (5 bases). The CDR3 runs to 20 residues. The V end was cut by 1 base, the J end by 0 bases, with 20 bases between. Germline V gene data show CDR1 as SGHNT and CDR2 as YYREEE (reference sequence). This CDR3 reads CASSLSKLETLISGANVLTF. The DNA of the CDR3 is TGTGCCAGCAGCTTGTCAAAACTAGAAACCTTAATCTCTGGGGCCAACGTCCTGACTTTC. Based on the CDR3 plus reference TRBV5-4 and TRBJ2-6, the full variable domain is ETGVTQSPTHLIKTRGQQVTLRCSSQSGHNTVSWYQQALGQGPQFIFQYYREEENGRGNFPPRFSGLQFPNYSSELNVNALELDDSALYLCASSLSKLETLISGANVLTFGAGSRLTVL.

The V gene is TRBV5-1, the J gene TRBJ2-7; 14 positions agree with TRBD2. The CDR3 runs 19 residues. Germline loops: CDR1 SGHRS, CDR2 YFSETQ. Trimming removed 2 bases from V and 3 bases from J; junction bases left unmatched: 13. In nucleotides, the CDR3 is TGCGCCAGCAGCTTTAAGACTAGCGGGAGGGCCGTTTCGGTCTACGAGCAGTACTTC. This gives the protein CASSFKTSGRAVSVYEQYF.

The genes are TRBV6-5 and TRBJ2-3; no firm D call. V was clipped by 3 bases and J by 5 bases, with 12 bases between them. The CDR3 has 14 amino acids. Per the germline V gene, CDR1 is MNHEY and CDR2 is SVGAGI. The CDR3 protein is CASSYSTRLDTQYF. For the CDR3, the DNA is TGTGCCAGCAGTTATAGTACCCGCTTAGATACGCAGTATTTT.

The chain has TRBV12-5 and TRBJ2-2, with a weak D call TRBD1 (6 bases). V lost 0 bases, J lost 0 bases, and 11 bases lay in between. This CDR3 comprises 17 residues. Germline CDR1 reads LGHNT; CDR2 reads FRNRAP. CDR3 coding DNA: TGTGCTAGTGGTTTGGTACTGAGGGGGACGAACACCGGGGAGCTGTTTTTT. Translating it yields CASGLVLRGTNTGELFF.

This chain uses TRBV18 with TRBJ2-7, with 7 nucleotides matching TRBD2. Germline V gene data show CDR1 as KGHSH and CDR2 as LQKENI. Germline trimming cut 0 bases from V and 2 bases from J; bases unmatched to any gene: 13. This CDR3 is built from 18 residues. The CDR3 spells CASSPPSSGKPRTYEQYF. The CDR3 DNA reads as TGTGCCAGCTCACCACCGTCTAGCGGAAAACCTCGAACCTACGAGCAGTACTTC.

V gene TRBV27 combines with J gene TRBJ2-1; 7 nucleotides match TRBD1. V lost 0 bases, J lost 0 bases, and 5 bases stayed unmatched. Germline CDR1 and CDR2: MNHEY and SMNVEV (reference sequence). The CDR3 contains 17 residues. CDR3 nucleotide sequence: TGTGCCAGCAGTTTATCCCGGGACAGCTACTCCTACAATGAGCAGTTCTTC. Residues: CASSLSRDSYSYNEQFF.

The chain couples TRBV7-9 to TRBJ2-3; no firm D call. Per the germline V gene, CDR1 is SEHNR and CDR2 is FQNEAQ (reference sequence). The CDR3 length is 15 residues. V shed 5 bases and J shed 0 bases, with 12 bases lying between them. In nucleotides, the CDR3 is TGTGCCAGCAGCCTATTCACCAGGAGCACAGATACGCAGTATTTT. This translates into CASSLFTRSTDTQYF.

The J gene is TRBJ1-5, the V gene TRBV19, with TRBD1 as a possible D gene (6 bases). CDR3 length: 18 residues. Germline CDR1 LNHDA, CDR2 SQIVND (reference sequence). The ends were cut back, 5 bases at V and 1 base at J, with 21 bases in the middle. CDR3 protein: CASSVPRGGSLSNQPQHF. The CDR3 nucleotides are TGTGCCAGTAGTGTACCTAGGGGGGGCTCACTCAGCAATCAGCCCCAGCATTTT.

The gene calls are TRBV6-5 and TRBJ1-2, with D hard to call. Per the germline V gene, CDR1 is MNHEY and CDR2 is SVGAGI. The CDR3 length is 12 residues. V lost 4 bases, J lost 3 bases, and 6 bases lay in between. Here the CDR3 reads CASSFDHYGYTF. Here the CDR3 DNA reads TGTGCCAGCAGTTTCGACCACTATGGCTACACCTTC.

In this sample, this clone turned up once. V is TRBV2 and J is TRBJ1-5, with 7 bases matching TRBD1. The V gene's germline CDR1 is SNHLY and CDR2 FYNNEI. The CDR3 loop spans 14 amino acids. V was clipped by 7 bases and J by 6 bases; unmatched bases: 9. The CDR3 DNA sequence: TGTGCCAGCAAAGGGACAGTAGGAACTCAGCCCCAGCATTTT. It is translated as CASKGTVGTQPQHF.